This TCR beta chain was recorded in a study of cytomegalovirus exposure and HLA in healthy donors. Across the whole study: A previous analysis identified around 120 million unique TCR beta sequences derived from approximately 190 million T cells.

Germline-derived CDR1 and CDR2 are SGHNT and YYREEE (reference sequence). Trimming removed 4 bases from V and 4 bases from J; junction bases left unmatched: 12. The CDR3 is made up of 17 amino acids. The study, taken as a whole, reports: Among the sequence variants, a highly shared cluster was likely an artifact of sequencing. TCR beta V- and J-gene trimming was later associated with a missense DCLRE1C variant.

Primers included in the PCR were 60 Vbeta and 13 Jbeta primers. Repertoires were generated with immunoSEQ multiplex PCR, while TCRdb's copy carries only in-frame clones and drops some. The table records some 84,000 clones, around three fifths of them present only once. Remarks on this clone: Its antigen remains unknown.

The source is a woman in her thirties or forties in good health and CMV-seropositive. This chain uses TRBV5-4 with TRBJ2-2; 8 positions agree with TRBD2. Sequencing used PBMCs. CDR3 bases: TGTGCCAGCAGCCCCGGTGCGGGAGCGGGAGTCACCGGGGAGCTGTTTTTT. Amino acid sequence: CASSPGAGAGVTGELFF.